The clone carrying this T cell receptor (beta chain) was counted many times. The sample is drawn from a study of blood T cell repertoires in COVID-19. Clones were read by immunoSEQ multiplex PCR, and TCRdb kept only the in-frame ones, dropping some. The table has approximately 240,000 clones, approximately 80% seen once; the top ten hold around 6.4%. The ends lost 3 bases at V and 7 bases at J; junction bases unmatched: 8. This CDR3 contains 14 residues. Germline CDR1 reads MNHEY; CDR2 reads SMNVEV (reference sequence). Material: peripheral blood. The V gene is TRBV27, the J gene TRBJ2-7; 8 bases match TRBD1. The receptor was derived from a woman aged 60-75 years with active or convalescent COVID-19. The CDR3: CASSLRQGAREQYF. The CDR3 bases are TGTGCCAGCAGTTTGCGGCAGGGGGCGAGGGAGCAGTACTTC.